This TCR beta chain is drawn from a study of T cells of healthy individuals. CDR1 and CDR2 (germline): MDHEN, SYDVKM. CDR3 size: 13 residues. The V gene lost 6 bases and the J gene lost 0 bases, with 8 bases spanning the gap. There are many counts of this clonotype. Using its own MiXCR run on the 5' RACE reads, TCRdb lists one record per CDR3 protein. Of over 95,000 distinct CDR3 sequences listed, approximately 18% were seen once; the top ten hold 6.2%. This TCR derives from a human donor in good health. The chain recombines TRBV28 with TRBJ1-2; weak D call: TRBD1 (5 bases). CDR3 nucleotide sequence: TGTGCCAGCAGAACGACAGCTAACTATGGCTACACCTTC. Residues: CASRTTANYGYTF.